The entry below describes one T cell receptor beta chain. The clone's antigen remains unknown. No clone much larger than this one lies a single base away; base qualities are absent. The sample comes from a study of post-analysis software for immune sequencing data (dated by TCRdb to the mid-2010s). About the investigation overall: Disease courses on record covered relapsing-remitting, secondary progressive and progressive-relapsing multiple sclerosis, though some patients had no subtype annotation. The patient repertoires were compared against around eleven previously published healthy control repertoires obtained from donors aged 6 to 25 years. A subset of samples was prepared in parallel using single-end sample barcoding, then pooled and co-amplified after Illumina adapter ligation.

Library creation used PCR. Sequencing took place on an Illumina HiSeq 2500. To reduce PCR and sequencing biases, unique molecular identifiers were incorporated into the TCR beta cDNA libraries. Per 1 to 10 million input T cells, roughly 500,000 cDNA molecules were obtained, such that each molecule approximated one T cell. Patient libraries were prepared and sequenced with the same protocol used for the earlier healthy control dataset. Samples belonging to the same batch were prepared together, multiplexed and sequenced on a shared HiSeq lane. The authors' analysis ran thus. MIGEC handled the raw barcoded reads, throwing out single-read molecular identifier groups before consensus assembly and CDR3 extraction. VDJtools was used for post-analysis of the clonotype tables, with diversity normalized by down-sampling every dataset to the smallest sample size. Repertoire overlap clustering matched CDR3 amino acid but not nucleotide sequences to correct batch-related cross-sample contamination. TCRdb reprocessed the public reads (quality trimming at Q25 with fastp, clone calling with MiXCR) and kept in-frame beta chains. When rows share a CDR3 protein, they turn into one entry using the most common DNA and genes. TCRdb, not the original authors, processed these V and J calls. The sample includes about 400,000 distinct CDR3 sequences, with around 33% observed a single time. The ten largest account for roughly 13% of the sample.

Reading the germline V gene gives CDR1 SGHTA and CDR2 FQGTGA. Including cysteine and phenylalanine, the CDR3 has 13 amino acids. CDR3 DNA is the only sequence kept; it has 39 bases, read in frame from the first base. Trimming at the junction amounts to 0 bases on V and 12 bases on J, and the germline ends lie 14 bases apart. TCR beta repertoires were profiled from peripheral blood of more than ten young patients with multiple sclerosis to demonstrate the VDJtools post-analysis software. The multiple sclerosis patients were children and adolescents ranging in age from about 6 to 16 years. The paper as a whole reports these results and caveats: Patients showed significantly higher frequencies than controls for about 5 TRBV segments, among them TRBV5-6, TRBV5-1 and TRBV20-1. Direct clustering with F measure showed strong co-clustering of samples prepared in the same batch, prompting a batch-effect correction. Significantly lower normalized Chao1 diversity was found in multiple sclerosis patients than in controls, suggesting substantial peripheral T-cell clonal expansion. The control group was slightly older than the multiple sclerosis patient group.

This sequence uses TRBV7-3 and TRBJ1-1; possibly the D gene is TRBD1, per 5 matching bases. The sequenced sample consisted of blood. This TCR was recovered from a girl aged 10 to 17 with multiple sclerosis. The CDR3 is CASSLTLGHPTFF. The nucleotide sequence reads as follows: TGTGCCAGCAGCTTAACTCTAGGACATCCAACTTTCTTT. Extended through the reference TRBV7-3 and TRBJ1-1 proteins, this CDR3 yields the full variable domain: GAGVSQTPSNKVTEKGKYVELRCDPISGHTALYWYRQSLGQGPEFLIYFQGTGAADDSGLPNDRFFAVRPEGSVSTLKIQRTERGDSAVYLCASSLTLGHPTFFGQGTRLTVV.